One sample yielded the 23 T cell receptor beta chains listed below, sequenced in a study of blood T cell repertoires in COVID-19. Here immunoSEQ multiplex PCR was the method, and the copy in TCRdb shows in-frame clones only, minus some. Of some 130,000 clones in the sample, 75% to 90% are singletons; the top ten hold less than 5.5%. Sample: PBMCs or T cells enriched from blood (not recorded which). Source of these receptors: a man aged 50-60 years who had recovered from COVID-19.

J is TRBJ2-5 and V is TRBV3-1 (or the pseudogene TRBV3-2); 12 bases fit TRBD2. J lost 5 bases, V lost 4 bases, and 5 bases had no gene match. The CDR3 spans 15 residues. Per the germline V gene, CDR1 is LGHDT and CDR2 is YNNKEL (reference sequence). The CDR3 is CASSLLAGGRETQYF. CDR3 nucleotide sequence: TGTGCCAGCAGCCTGCTAGCGGGGGGGCGGGAGACCCAGTACTTC.

This chain joins TRBV5-6 and TRBJ2-6; D unresolved. Germline V gene sequence: CDR1 SGHDT, CDR2 YYEEEE. This CDR3 has 14 amino acids. V was clipped by 4 bases and J by 0 bases, with 5 bases between them. This CDR3 reads CASSRSSGANVLTF. The CDR3 region has the DNA TGTGCCAGCAGCCGGAGCTCTGGGGCCAACGTCCTGACTTTC. The complete variable domain, with remaining parts taken from reference TRBV5-6 and TRBJ2-6, reads DAGVTQSPTHLIKTRGQQVTLRCSPKSGHDTVSWYQQALGQGPQFIFQYYEEEERQRGNFPDRFSGHQFPNYSSELNVNALLLGDSALYLCASSRSSGANVLTFGAGSRLTVL.

The chain recombines TRBV3-1 (or the pseudogene TRBV3-2) with TRBJ1-6; weak D call: TRBD1 (6 bases). CDR1 and CDR2 (germline): LGHDT, YNNKEL (reference sequence). The CDR3 covers 14 residues. V was shortened by 2 bases and J by 4 bases, with 6 bases between the two germline ends. CDR3 DNA: TGTGCCAGCAGCCAAAGGGGGTATAATTCACCCCTCCACTTT. This codes for CASSQRGYNSPLHF.

The rearrangement joins TRBV4-1 to TRBJ2-7; TRBD1 matches 9 bases. The junction had 8 bases not matched to a gene; V was cut back by 4 bases and J by 4 bases. Germline V gene data show CDR1 as MGHRA and CDR2 as YSYEKL. CDR3 length: 15 amino acids. CDR3 loop: CASSRDTGGPYEQYF. The CDR3 DNA is TGCGCCAGCAGCCGCGATACAGGGGGCCCTTACGAGCAGTACTTC.

The rearrangement uses TRBV5-4 and TRBJ2-1, with D possibly being TRBD2 (6 bases). Germline CDR1 is SGHNT and CDR2 is YYREEE (reference sequence). The V gene lost 4 bases and the J gene lost 6 bases, with 11 bases spanning the gap. The CDR3 has 13 residues. CDR3 DNA: TGTGCCAGCAGCGGAGGGGAGTCCAATGAGCAGTTCTTC. Translating gives CASSGGESNEQFF.

The chain is built from TRBV4-1 and TRBJ1-3; no clear D gene. The CDR3 extends over 15 amino acids. Germline CDR1 reads MGHRA; CDR2 reads YSYEKL. Trimming took off 0 bases at V and 2 bases at J, with 8 bases between the two ends. The CDR3 region is CASSQDGTAGNTIYF. In nucleotides, the CDR3 is TGCGCCAGCAGCCAAGATGGAACAGCTGGAAACACCATATATTTT.

The chain recombines TRBV2 with TRBJ2-2, with TRBD2 matching 11 bases. CDR3 length: 15 residues. The V gene's germline CDR1 is SNHLY and CDR2 FYNNEI. J lost 5 bases, V lost 7 bases, and 6 bases had no gene match. This CDR3 is CASNLLAGVTGELFF. DNA of the CDR3: TGTGCCAGCAACCTACTAGCGGGGGTGACCGGGGAGCTGTTTTTT. Variable domain in full (rest from reference TRBV2 and TRBJ2-2): EPEVTQTPSHQVTQMGQEVILRCVPISNHLYFYWYRQILGQKVEFLVSFYNNEISEKSEIFDDQFSVERPDGSNFTLKIRSTKLEDSAMYFCASNLLAGVTGELFFGEGSRLTVL.

As regards this clone: The sample carries other DNA sequences with the same CDR3. J is TRBJ1-2 and V is TRBV7-9, with TRBD1 as a possible D gene (5 bases). CDR3 length equals 14 residues. V lost 1 base and J 2 bases, leaving 8 bases between the germline ends. Germline CDR1 SEHNR, CDR2 FQNEAQ (reference sequence). CDR3 sequence: CASSLGQGNYGYTF. CDR3 bases: TGTGCCAGCAGCTTAGGGCAGGGAAACTATGGCTACACCTTC.

The DNA for the CDR3 is TGTGCCAGTTTCGGCGGGGTGGAGGGGAAATATGGCTACACCTTC. Residues: CASFGGVEGKYGYTF. The rearrangement uses TRBV6-5 and TRBJ1-2, with TRBD1 as a possible D gene (5 bases). Germline lookup yields CDR1 MNHEY and CDR2 SVGAGI. The CDR3 runs 15 residues. V lost 9 bases, J lost 5 bases, and 22 bases lay in between.

The chain has TRBV9 and TRBJ1-6, with D perhaps TRBD1 (6 bases). CDR1 and CDR2 (germline): SGDLS, YYNGEE. The CDR3 is made up of 18 amino acids. The V gene lost 4 bases and the J gene lost 0 bases, with 17 bases spanning the gap. CDR3 sequence reads: CASSPRDTRSSYNSPLHF. Written as DNA, the CDR3 is TGTGCCAGCAGCCCCCGGGACACTCGGAGCTCCTATAATTCACCCCTCCACTTT. Complete variable domain (other parts from reference TRBV9 and TRBJ1-6): DSGVTQTPKHLITATGQRVTLRCSPRSGDLSVYWYQQSLDQGLQFLIQYYNGEERAKGNILERFSAQQFPDLHSELNLSSLELGDSALYFCASSPRDTRSSYNSPLHFGNGTRLTVT.

CDR3 loop: CASSYSVRSDEQFF. CDR3 nucleotide sequence: TGTGCCAGCAGTTACTCCGTGAGATCCGATGAGCAGTTCTTC. The rearrangement joins TRBV6-2 or TRBV6-3 to TRBJ2-1; D is unclear. This CDR3 comprises 14 residues. V was clipped by 0 bases and J by 8 bases, with 11 bases between them. Per germline, CDR1 MNHEY and CDR2 SVGEGT.

This clone was observed many times. The gene calls are TRBV7-9 and TRBJ2-7; no definite D call. Germline V gene data show CDR1 as SEHNR and CDR2 as FQNEAQ (reference sequence). Trimming shortened V by 4 bases and J by 3 bases, and 7 bases separated the two germline ends. The CDR3 extends over 12 amino acids. The CDR3 region is CASSYGSYEQYF. CDR3 bases: TGTGCCAGCAGCTATGGCAGCTACGAGCAGTACTTC. Supplemented by reference TRBV7-9 and TRBJ2-7, the full variable domain reads DTGVSQNPRHKITKRGQNVTFRCDPISEHNRLYWYRQTLGQGPEFLTYFQNEAQLEKSRLLSDRFSAERPKGSFSTLEIQRTEQGDSAMYLCASSYGSYEQYFGPGTRLTVT.

The gene calls are TRBV19 and TRBJ1-1; D remains ambiguous. Deletions cut 7 bases from V and 1 base from J, with 10 bases between. Germline CDR1 is LNHDA and CDR2 is SQIVND (reference sequence). This CDR3 has 13 amino acids. CDR3 amino acids: CASNTVTNTEAFF. The DNA for the CDR3 is TGTGCCAGTAATACAGTCACGAACACTGAAGCTTTCTTT.

The chain carries TRBV29-1 and TRBJ2-7; 9 bases map to TRBD2. This CDR3 spans 16 amino acids. Germline CDR1 is SQVTM and CDR2 is ANQGSEA. The V segment lost 4 bases and the J segment 4 bases; nucleotides outside the gene matches: 14. The CDR3 coding sequence is TGCAGCGTTGCCGGAAGGGGTAGCGGGAGTAGGTACGAGCAGTACTTC. Protein: CSVAGRGSGSRYEQYF.

The V gene is TRBV5-1, the J gene TRBJ2-1, with a tentative D call TRBD1 (5 bases). The CDR3 runs 14 residues. Germline V gives CDR1 SGHRS, CDR2 YFSETQ. Between the trimmed V and J ends, which lost 0 bases and 9 bases, there was a span of 13 bases. The chain's CDR3 is CASSLGAGWSEQFF. CDR3 sequence (DNA): TGCGCCAGCAGCTTGGGCGCAGGGTGGAGTGAGCAGTTCTTC.

The chain carries TRBV4-3 and TRBJ2-7; 8 bases are shared with TRBD2. This CDR3 spans 15 amino acids. Germline V CDR1 and CDR2: LGHNA, YSLEER. Trimming took 1 base from V and 1 from J; bases not matched to a gene: 3. The CDR3 nucleotides read TGCGCCAGCAGCCAAGGAAGCGGGGGATCCTACGAGCAGTACGTC. Protein: CASSQGSGGSYEQYV.

J is TRBJ2-5 and V is TRBV5-8, with D possibly matching TRBD1 (5 bases). Germline V gene lookup returns CDR1 SGHTS and CDR2 YDEGEE. The V gene lost 4 bases and the J gene lost 1 base, with 23 bases spanning the gap. CDR3 length: 18 amino acids. The CDR3 region is CASSPRPDRPLSQETQYF. In nucleotides, the CDR3 is TGTGCCAGCAGCCCAAGACCCGACAGACCACTATCCCAAGAGACCCAGTACTTC.

The chain links TRBV7-6 to TRBJ2-7, with 9 bases fitting TRBD1. Germline values: CDR1 SGHVS, CDR2 FNYEAQ. Germline trimming cut 5 bases from V and 5 bases from J; bases unmatched to any gene: 10. The length of the CDR3 is 15 residues. The CDR3 DNA is TGTGCCAGCAGCCGGGGACAGGGTTGGGTCCACGAGCAGTACGTC. Protein sequence: CASSRGQGWVHEQYV.

V usage is TRBV5-8 and J usage is TRBJ1-1, with a tentative D call TRBD1 (5 bases). This CDR3 comprises 14 residues. Per germline, CDR1 SGHTS and CDR2 YDEGEE. Trimming stripped 2 bases from V and 5 bases from J, with 13 bases between. CDR3 sequence reads: CASSLPTVRTEAFF. CDR3 bases: TGTGCCAGCAGCTTACCGACAGTTAGGACTGAAGCTTTCTTT.

The CDR3 spells CASSQDRTGYTF. The CDR3 DNA reads as TGTGCCAGCAGCCAGGACAGGACCGGCTACACCTTC. The chain employs TRBV7-2 and TRBJ1-2; 7 bases align to TRBD1. V lost 5 bases, J lost 8 bases, and 5 bases stayed unmatched. The CDR3 has 12 amino acids. Germline values: CDR1 SGHTA, CDR2 FQGNSA.

The chain couples TRBV11-2 to TRBJ2-2, with 9 bases matching TRBD2. This CDR3 is built from 18 residues. The V gene end was trimmed by 5 bases and the J gene end by 6 bases; junction bases not matched to a gene: 16. Germline assignment: CDR1 SGHAT and CDR2 FQNNGV. The CDR3 loop is CASSHRGGGGAFAGELFF. As DNA, the CDR3 is TGTGCCAGCAGCCACCGAGGAGGCGGGGGGGCCTTCGCCGGGGAGCTGTTTTTT.

This clone was seen more than once but under ten times. This chain uses TRBV15 with TRBJ2-7; 7 nucleotides align to TRBD2. J gave up 6 bases and V 0 bases, and 5 bases lay outside the gene matches. The germline CDR1 and CDR2 sequences are LNHNV and YYDKDF (reference sequence). This CDR3 comprises 14 residues. The CDR3 region has the DNA TGTGCCACCAGCAGAGACAGACTAGCAGTCGAGCAGTACTTC. Its protein is CATSRDRLAVEQYF.

J is TRBJ1-1 and V is TRBV9; tentatively, D is TRBD1 (5 bases). This CDR3 region has 14 residues. Trimming took off 4 bases at V and 5 bases at J, with 15 bases between the two ends. Germline assignment: CDR1 SGDLS and CDR2 YYNGEE. CDR3 bases: TGTGCCAGCAGCCCTCGGGACTGGAGGACTGAAGCTTTCTTT. Translated: CASSPRDWRTEAFF.